This entry lists 19 T cell receptor beta chains sequenced from one sample in a study of T cell repertoires in cytomegalovirus infection (dated by TCRdb to between 2018 and 2021). Reads for this sample came from an Illumina HiSeq 1500. TCRdb passed the public sequencing reads through fastp at Q25 and MiXCR, retaining productive beta sequences. Rows matching on CDR3 protein sequence are summarized as one entry with the most common DNA and genes. The sample table records over 100,000 distinct CDR3 sequences; about a tenth of these occur just once. Roughly 31% of the sample belongs to the ten largest clones. These receptors have no identified antigens. The sample comprised PBMCs, sequenced either directly or after in vitro stimulation (not recorded which). The source is a human donor in good health (CMV status not recorded). Some clones in this sample may be carry-over from other donors' samples.

This clonotype was seen many times. The chain is built from TRBV5-4 and TRBJ2-2; no clear D gene. V lost 0 bases and J 5 bases, leaving 8 bases between the germline ends. CDR3 length equals 14 residues. Germline V gene lookup returns CDR1 SGHNT and CDR2 YYREEE (reference sequence). The CDR3 nucleotides read TGTGCCAGCAGCTTGGCCTCAGAAACCGGGGAGCTGTTTTTT. This codes for CASSLASETGELFF.

V is TRBV11-1 and J is TRBJ2-1, with D possibly being TRBD2 (6 bases). Germline values: CDR1 SGHAT, CDR2 FQDESV (reference sequence). Deletions cut 1 base from V and 8 bases from J, with 18 bases between. There are 16 residues in the CDR3. The CDR3 region is CASSLVPLAAGDEQFF. CDR3 nucleotides: TGTGCCAGCAGCTTAGTCCCCCTCGCAGCGGGCGATGAGCAGTTCTTC.

There are a few counts of this clonotype. The chain employs TRBV9 and TRBJ2-1; D ambiguous. Per the germline V gene, CDR1 is SGDLS and CDR2 is YYNGEE. The length of the CDR3 is 11 residues. V gave up 0 bases and J gave up 9 bases, with 4 bases separating them. CDR3 region: CASSVDGEQFF. In DNA form, the CDR3 reads TGTGCCAGCAGCGTAGATGGTGAGCAGTTCTTC.

CDR3 nucleotide sequence: TGTGCCAGCAGTCCCGGCGGGACTAGCGGCTACGAGCAGTACGTC. Its protein is CASSPGGTSGYEQYV. The V gene is TRBV25-1, the J gene TRBJ2-7; 11 bases map to TRBD2. This CDR3 has 15 amino acids. Trimming cost V 5 bases and J 3 bases; bases outside gene matches: 6. Germline values: CDR1 MGHDK, CDR2 SYGVNS.

This clonotype was detected many times. The chain couples TRBV28 to TRBJ1-5, with D perhaps matching TRBD1 (6 bases). The V gene lost 10 bases and the J gene lost 4 bases, with 14 bases spanning the gap. There are 13 residues in the CDR3. Germline V gene lookup returns CDR1 MDHEN and CDR2 SYDVKM. The chain's CDR3 is CATRTGMNQPQHF. Written as DNA, the CDR3 is TGTGCCACCAGAACAGGGATGAATCAGCCCCAGCATTTT.

The rearrangement uses TRBV29-1 and TRBJ2-3; D is tentatively TRBD1 or TRBD2 (5 bases each). The CDR3 covers 10 residues. The V and J ends lost 7 bases and 5 bases respectively, with 7 bases between them. Germline CDR1 and CDR2: SQVTM and ANQGSEA. The CDR3 coding sequence is TGCAGCGGTGGGGGAGATACGCAGTATTTT. It translates to CSGGGDTQYF.

There are a few counts of this clonotype. The rearrangement uses TRBV6-1 and TRBJ2-1; D is possibly TRBD1 or TRBD2 (5 bases each). The CDR3 extends over 11 amino acids. Germline V gene sequence: CDR1 MNHNS, CDR2 SASEGT. V gave up 6 bases and J gave up 8 bases, with 8 bases separating them. The DNA for the CDR3 is TGTGCCAGCAGGGGGGTCCATGAGCAGTTCTTC. Translating gives CASRGVHEQFF.

This clonotype was detected many times. J is TRBJ1-1 and V is TRBV7-2; D might be TRBD1 (5 bases). CDR1 is SGHTA, CDR2 FQGNSA, per germline. The CDR3 covers 14 residues. The ends were cut back, 8 bases at V and 12 bases at J, with 25 bases in the middle. The CDR3 region is CASGLGPGAKESFF. The CDR3 DNA is TGTGCCAGCGGATTGGGACCCGGGGCTAAAGAATCTTTCTTT.

This clonotype occurred many times. V usage is TRBV12-3 or TRBV12-4 and J usage is TRBJ2-7, with 9 positions matching TRBD2. This CDR3 is built from 15 residues. V was clipped by 3 bases and J by 4 bases; unmatched bases: 7. CDR3 region: CASSFPLAGPYEQYF. In DNA form, the CDR3 reads TGTGCCAGCAGTTTTCCACTAGCGGGTCCTTACGAGCAGTACTTC.

This clonotype was recorded at least ten times. CDR3 nucleotides: TGCGCCAGCAGCTTACTGAGTCTCTCAGGGAACACTGAAGCTTTCTTT. Amino acids: CASSLLSLSGNTEAFF. The chain carries TRBV5-1 and TRBJ1-1; D unresolved. V was shortened by 2 bases and J by 1 base, with 15 bases between the two germline ends. This CDR3 is 16 amino acids long. Germline V gives CDR1 SGHRS, CDR2 YFSETQ.

This chain joins TRBV7-2 and TRBJ2-7; TRBD1 might be the D (6 bases). The V gene's germline CDR1 is SGHTA and CDR2 FQGNSA. Between the trimmed V and J ends, which lost 5 bases and 6 bases, there was a span of 14 bases. The CDR3 consists of 13 residues. CDR3 residues: CASSPGWGREQYF. The CDR3 DNA follows: TGTGCCAGCAGCCCGGGCTGGGGGCGCGAGCAGTACTTC.

V is TRBV7-9 and J is TRBJ2-7; a weak D match, TRBD2 (5 bases). Germline CDR1 reads SEHNR; CDR2 reads FQNEAQ (reference sequence). Deletions cut 5 bases from V and 3 bases from J, with 14 bases between. This CDR3 is 14 amino acids long. Here the CDR3 reads CASSPQAGVYEQYF. The CDR3 nucleotides read TGTGCCAGCAGCCCCCAGGCGGGTGTCTACGAGCAGTACTTC.

This clonotype was seen many times. The chain carries TRBV12-3 or TRBV12-4 and TRBJ1-4, with TRBD1 identical over 9 bases. V shed 5 bases, J shed 5 bases, and the junction held 3 bases outside the gene matches. This CDR3 region has 14 residues. CDR3 loop: CASSGGQGNEKLFF. In nucleotides, the CDR3 is TGTGCCAGCAGTGGAGGACAGGGGAATGAAAAACTGTTTTTT.

This clonotype appeared a few times. The chain carries TRBV6-6 and TRBJ1-2; no reliable D call. The CDR3 is 14 amino acids. With 2 bases removed from V and 2 bases from J, the gap between germline ends came to 9 bases. CDR1 and CDR2 (germline): MNHNY, SVGAGI (reference sequence). The CDR3 protein is CASSYVQANYGYTF. The CDR3 region has the DNA TGTGCCAGCAGTTACGTGCAGGCGAACTATGGCTACACCTTC.

The V call is TRBV7-6, the J call TRBJ2-6, with D tentatively TRBD1 (6 bases). Trimming left V 5 bases short and J 1 base short, with 15 bases between. The CDR3 extends over 17 amino acids. The V gene's germline CDR1 is SGHVS and CDR2 FNYEAQ. The DNA for the CDR3 is TGTGCCAGCAGCAAGAAGCAGGGGCGGTCTGGGGCCAACGTCCTGACTTTC. Amino acid sequence: CASSKKQGRSGANVLTF.

This clonotype appeared many times. A junction boundary mismatches the germline segment, possibly from a read error. This chain joins TRBV7-9 and TRBJ2-1, with 8 bases matching TRBD1. Per the germline V gene, CDR1 is SEHNR and CDR2 is FQNEAQ (reference sequence). This CDR3 is 12 amino acids long. For the CDR3, the DNA is TGTGCCAGCAGCTTAGAGAGCAGGGGGCGAATCTTC. Translated: CASSLESRGRIF.

There are many counts of this clonotype. This rearrangement joins TRBV7-8 to TRBJ2-3; D gene unclear. Germline-derived CDR1 and CDR2 are SGHVS and FQNEAQ. Deletions cut 8 bases from V and 2 bases from J, with 8 bases between. This CDR3 has 12 amino acids. The CDR3 nucleotides read TGTGCCAGCGGCTACCCCACAGATACGCAGTATTTT. This codes for CASGYPTDTQYF.

The table lists this clonotype with many counts. The J gene is TRBJ2-1, the V gene TRBV12-3 or TRBV12-4; either TRBD1 or TRBD2 may fit D (5 bases each). The V and J ends lost 1 base and 6 bases respectively, with 13 bases between them. The CDR3 sequence is 15 residues long. Here the CDR3 reads CASSLGGGGFNEQFF. For the CDR3, the DNA is TGTGCCAGCAGTTTAGGGGGCGGAGGTTTCAATGAGCAGTTCTTC.

The genes are TRBV19 and TRBJ1-4, with D tentatively TRBD1 (5 bases). The CDR3 sequence is 12 residues long. Germline V lookup: CDR1 LNHDA, CDR2 SQIVND (reference sequence). The germline V and J ends were trimmed by 5 bases and 8 bases, with 9 bases remaining between them. The CDR3 sequence is CASSENREKLFF. CDR3 nucleotide sequence: TGTGCCAGTAGTGAAAACAGGGAAAAACTGTTTTTT.